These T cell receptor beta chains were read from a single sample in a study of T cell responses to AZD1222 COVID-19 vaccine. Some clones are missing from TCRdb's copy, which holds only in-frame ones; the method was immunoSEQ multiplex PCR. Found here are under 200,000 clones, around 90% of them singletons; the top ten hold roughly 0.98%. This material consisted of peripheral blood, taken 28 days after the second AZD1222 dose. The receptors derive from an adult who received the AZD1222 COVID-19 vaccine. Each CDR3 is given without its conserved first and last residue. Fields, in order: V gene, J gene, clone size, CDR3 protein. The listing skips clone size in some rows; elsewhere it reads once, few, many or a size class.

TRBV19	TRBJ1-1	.	ASMEGTGGGITEAF
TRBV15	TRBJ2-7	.	ATSRELGEQY
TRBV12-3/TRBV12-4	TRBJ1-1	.	ASSLGQEAF
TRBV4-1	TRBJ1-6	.	ASSQGTGSNSPLH
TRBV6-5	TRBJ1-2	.	ASTERGRDRGYT
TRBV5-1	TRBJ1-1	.	ASSKYNTEAF
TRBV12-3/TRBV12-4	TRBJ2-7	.	ASSTTGYEQY
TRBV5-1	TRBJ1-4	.	ASSLDGQGLEKLF
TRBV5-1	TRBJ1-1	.	ASSLWGTWTEAF
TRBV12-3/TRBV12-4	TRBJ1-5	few	ASRRNRDQPQH
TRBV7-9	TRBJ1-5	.	ASSLYDQPQH
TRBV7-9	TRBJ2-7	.	ASRLQGAFGEQY
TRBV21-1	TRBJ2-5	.	ASSRSGTTRQTQY
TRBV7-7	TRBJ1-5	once	ASSLAGTGGNQPQH
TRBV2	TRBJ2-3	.	ASRGGLRDTDTQY
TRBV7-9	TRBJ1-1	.	ASSPGGGGEAEAF
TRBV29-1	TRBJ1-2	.	SVEQGGYGYT
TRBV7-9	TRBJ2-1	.	ASSPRGFYNEQF
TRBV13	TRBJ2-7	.	ASSLVRTAGYEQY
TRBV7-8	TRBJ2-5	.	ASSLGLAQETQY
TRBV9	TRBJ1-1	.	ASSPRVGSTEAF
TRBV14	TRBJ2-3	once	ASSRGGSTDTQY
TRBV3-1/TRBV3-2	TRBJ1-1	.	ASSQEWRPTEAF
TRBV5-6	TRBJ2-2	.	ASSGYRAGELF
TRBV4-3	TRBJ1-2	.	ASSQDSAAHYGYT
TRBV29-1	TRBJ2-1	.	SVEDDGPDNEQF
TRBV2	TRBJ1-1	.	ASRFDRGNTEAF
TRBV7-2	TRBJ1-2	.	ASSFRQGFNNYGYT
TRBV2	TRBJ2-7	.	ASRRDIESYEQY
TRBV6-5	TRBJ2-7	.	ASSPPDVILREQY
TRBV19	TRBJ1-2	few	ASSMGLQGTNYGYT
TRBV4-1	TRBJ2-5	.	ASRPAGRRETQY
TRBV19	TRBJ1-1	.	ASSIEDQGETF
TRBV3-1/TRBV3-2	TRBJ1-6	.	ASSQIGQGGYSPLH
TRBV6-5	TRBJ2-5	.	ASTYGNTQETQY
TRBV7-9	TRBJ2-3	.	ASSPTGQDTQY
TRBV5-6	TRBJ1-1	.	ASSFGREPEAF
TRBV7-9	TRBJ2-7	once	ASSPGSVSYEQY
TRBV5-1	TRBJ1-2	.	ASSLINGESYT
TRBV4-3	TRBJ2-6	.	ASSQDRAGYGANVLT
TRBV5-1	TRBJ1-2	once	ASSPQGSGYT
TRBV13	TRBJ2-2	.	ASSPSGGAAGELF